What follows are 21 T cell receptor beta chains derived from one specimen sequenced in a study of identical twins' blood T cells. MiXCR, run by TCRdb on the 5' RACE reads, gives a single entry per CDR3 protein. The sample consists of hundreds of thousands of distinct CDR3 sequences, over 25% of them appearing once. Sequencing was done on a sample of PBMCs. These receptors were collected from a woman aged 18-55 years in good health.

This clonotype showed up just a few times. The J gene is TRBJ2-7, the V gene TRBV12-3 or TRBV12-4; D may correspond to TRBD1 or TRBD2 (5 bases each). Trimming stripped 5 bases from V and 7 bases from J, with 18 bases between. This CDR3 has 14 residues. The CDR3 sequence: CASSTGTTFKEQYF. CDR3 nucleotide sequence: TGTGCCAGCAGTACCGGGACCACCTTTAAGGAGCAGTACTTC.

This clonotype has at least ten counts. The V gene is TRBV5-1, the J gene TRBJ1-1, with TRBD1 identical over 8 bases. The CDR3 runs to 14 residues. The trim removed 1 base at V and 4 bases at J, leaving 3 bases unmatched. Germline CDR1 reads SGHRS; CDR2 reads YFSETQ. The CDR3 DNA follows: TGCGCCAGCAGCTTGCTTGGGACAGGCACTGAAGCTTTCTTT. It encodes CASSLLGTGTEAFF.

This clonotype came up many times. The rearrangement uses TRBV20-1 and TRBJ2-3; D ambiguous. There are 17 residues in the CDR3. The V and J ends lost 5 bases and 1 base respectively, with 22 bases between them. Germline V gives CDR1 DFQATT, CDR2 SNEGSKA (reference sequence). The CDR3 is CSAPYRTSARGTDTQYF. CDR3 DNA: TGCAGTGCTCCCTACAGAACATCCGCCCGGGGCACAGATACGCAGTATTTT.

A few counts support this clonotype. The chain couples TRBV5-1 to TRBJ2-1; D ambiguous. There are 14 residues in the CDR3. Deletions cut 0 bases from V and 6 bases from J, with 10 bases between. CDR1 is SGHRS and CDR2 is YFSETQ in the germline V gene. CDR3 amino acids: CASSLDPSGNEQFF. The CDR3 DNA reads as TGCGCCAGCAGCTTGGACCCCTCGGGCAATGAGCAGTTCTTC.

The count of this clonotype is one. A much bigger clone sits one base away, suggesting this may be a read error. The genes are TRBV7-7 and TRBJ1-3; D is undetermined. Germline V lookup: CDR1 SSHAT, CDR2 FNYEAQ (reference sequence). CDR3 size: 15 residues. The CDR3 sequence is CASSLTAHYGNTIYF. CDR3 in DNA: TGTGCTAGCAGCTTAACTGCGCACTATGGAAACACCATATATTTT. The full variable domain, in which reference TRBV7-7 and TRBJ1-3 provide the parts outside the CDR3, is GAGVSQSPRYKVTKRGQDVTLRCDPISSHATLYWYQQALGQGPEFLTYFNYEAQPDKSGLPSDRFSAERPEGSISTLTIQRTEQRDSAMYRCASSLTAHYGNTIYFGEGSWLTVV.

CDR3 sequence reads: CASSLLGQGNTGELFF. The DNA of the CDR3 is TGCGCCAGCAGCTTGTTGGGACAGGGGAACACCGGGGAGCTGTTTTTT. The chain is built from TRBV5-1 and TRBJ2-2; TRBD1 aligns across 9 bases. The V gene's germline CDR1 is SGHRS and CDR2 YFSETQ. This CDR3 contains 16 residues. Losses at the gene ends were 1 base for V and 1 base for J; bases not matched to a gene: 2.

This clonotype was counted many times. The chain carries TRBV11-2 and TRBJ1-3, with D possibly being TRBD1 (6 bases). Germline CDR1 SGHAT, CDR2 FQNNGV. V was shortened by 5 bases and J by 0 bases, with 14 bases between the two germline ends. The CDR3 runs to 16 residues. CDR3 sequence (DNA): TGTGCCAGCAGCCCCAGGGGCAGCAACTCTGGAAACACCATATATTTT. Translated: CASSPRGSNSGNTIYF.

This clonotype was observed a handful of times. The chain combines TRBV14 with TRBJ1-1; D might be TRBD1 (6 bases). Germline CDR1 SGHDN, CDR2 FVKESK. This CDR3 has 17 amino acids. V lost 2 bases, J lost 0 bases, and 16 bases lay in between. The CDR3 sequence: CASSQPLDRLMNTEAFF. CDR3 in DNA: TGTGCCAGCAGCCAACCTCTGGACAGACTAATGAACACTGAAGCTTTCTTT.

The gene calls are TRBV14 and TRBJ1-4; D unclear. Germline CDR1 reads SGHDN; CDR2 reads FVKESK. The CDR3 sequence is 13 residues long. The V end was cut by 3 bases, the J end by 8 bases, with 10 bases between. CDR3 DNA: TGTGCCAGCAGCCAGCGGGTTGGCGAAAAACTGTTTTTT. Translated: CASSQRVGEKLFF.

Of note for this clonotype: At one boundary the junction diverges from the germline segment, which might be a read error. This chain links TRBV3-1 with TRBJ2-1; D may be TRBD2 (5 bases). Germline CDR1 is LGHDT and CDR2 is YNNKEL (reference sequence). The CDR3 spans 14 residues. CDR3 region: CASSSRTSYNEQLF. CDR3 sequence (DNA): TGTGCCAGCAGCAGTCGGACTTCCTACAATGAGCAGTTATTC.

V usage is TRBV12-3 or TRBV12-4 and J usage is TRBJ1-3; no reliable D call. V was trimmed by 1 base and J by 2 bases, leaving 6 bases between them. The CDR3 is made up of 14 amino acids. As DNA, the CDR3 is TGTGCCAGCAGTTTAGGCGGAACTGGAAACACCATATATTTT. Encoded protein: CASSLGGTGNTIYF.

This clonotype occurred a few times. The chain combines TRBV7-9 with TRBJ1-2; no definite D call. From germline, CDR1 is SEHNR and CDR2 FQNEAQ (reference sequence). This CDR3 spans 16 amino acids. Trimming stripped 1 base from V and 0 bases from J, with 12 bases between. The CDR3, as DNA: TGTGCCAGCAGCTTAGGACTTCCGATAGCTAACTATGGCTACACCTTC. As protein: CASSLGLPIANYGYTF.

The chain recombines TRBV11-2 with TRBJ1-2; 9 nucleotides line up with TRBD1. The germline CDR1 and CDR2 sequences are SGHAT and FQNNGV. The CDR3 runs to 16 residues. The V gene end was trimmed by 2 bases and the J gene end by 3 bases; junction bases not matched to a gene: 7. CDR3 sequence (DNA): TGTGCCAGCAGCTTAACTGGGACAGGGCTGGACTATGGCTACACCTTC. Translation gives CASSLTGTGLDYGYTF.

The chain is built from TRBV7-9 and TRBJ2-7; weak D call: TRBD1 (6 bases). Germline assignment: CDR1 SEHNR and CDR2 FQNEAQ (reference sequence). Deletions cut 5 bases from V and 0 bases from J, with 8 bases between. The CDR3 is 13 amino acids. The CDR3 loop is CASSDRSSYEQYF. The CDR3 nucleotides read TGTGCCAGCAGCGACAGGTCCTCCTACGAGCAGTACTTC.

The chain couples TRBV7-2 to TRBJ1-1; no firm D call. This CDR3 comprises 13 residues. The V gene's germline CDR1 is SGHTA and CDR2 FQGNSA. The V end lost 5 bases, the J end lost 4 bases, and 11 bases lay between the germline ends. This chain's CDR3 is CASSVREGTEAFF. CDR3 in DNA: TGTGCCAGCAGCGTTAGAGAGGGCACTGAAGCTTTCTTT.

This sequence joins TRBV5-1 and TRBJ1-5; D may be TRBD1 (6 bases). This CDR3 comprises 14 residues. V was pared by 1 base and J by 8 bases, with 13 bases between. Germline V gene data show CDR1 as SGHRS and CDR2 as YFSETQ. The CDR3 DNA is TGCGCCAGCAGCTTGTTAGGGGGTGATGAGCCCCAGCATTTT. This encodes CASSLLGGDEPQHF.

The sample holds a few counts of this clonotype. This rearrangement joins TRBV11-3 to TRBJ1-1; a possible D gene is TRBD1 (5 bases). Trimming removed 7 bases at V and 1 base at J, with 16 bases between. CDR1 is SGHNT, CDR2 YENEEA, per germline. The CDR3 covers 15 residues. The CDR3 sequence: CASTYRADRNTEAFF. CDR3 nucleotide sequence: TGTGCCAGCACCTACCGGGCCGACAGGAACACTGAAGCTTTCTTT.

This chain links TRBV4-2 with TRBJ2-1, with a weak D call TRBD1 (5 bases). Trimming stripped 0 bases from V and 5 bases from J, with 14 bases between. The CDR3 runs 16 residues. Per the germline V gene, CDR1 is LGHNA and CDR2 is YNFKEQ. The CDR3 loop reads CASSQDQRTSHNEQFF. The CDR3 DNA reads TGTGCCAGCAGCCAAGATCAGAGGACATCGCACAATGAGCAGTTCTTC.

The table lists this clonotype with a few counts. The chain is built from TRBV10-3 and TRBJ1-1; D unclear. The CDR3 is 15 residues long. Trimming stripped 0 bases from V and 1 base from J, with 9 bases between. CDR1 and CDR2 from the germline V gene are ENHRY and SYGVKD. CDR3 protein: CAISESVDGNTEAFF. CDR3 coding DNA: TGTGCCATCAGTGAGTCTGTGGACGGGAACACTGAAGCTTTCTTT.

There are many counts of this clonotype. CDR3 bases: TGTGCCAGCAGTTTGACAGGGGGTTCTGGAAACACCATATATTTT. As protein: CASSLTGGSGNTIYF. The chain combines TRBV28 with TRBJ1-3; 9 bases line up with TRBD1. This CDR3 spans 15 amino acids. Germline trimming cut 3 bases from V and 1 base from J; bases unmatched to any gene: 1. Germline CDR1 is MDHEN and CDR2 is SYDVKM.

V and J are TRBV6-2 or TRBV6-3 and TRBJ1-5, with D perhaps TRBD1 (5 bases). Germline V gene lookup returns CDR1 MNHEY and CDR2 SVGEGT. Trimming cost V 0 bases and J 7 bases, with 13 bases left between them. The CDR3 length is 15 residues. CDR3 region: CASSYSRQGGQPQHF. Written as DNA, the CDR3 is TGTGCCAGCAGTTACTCGCGTCAGGGCGGACAGCCCCAGCATTTT.